This entry lists 19 T cell receptor beta chains sequenced from one sample in a study of shared clonotypes between healthy human individuals. Measured with immunoSEQ multiplex PCR; TCRdb has only the in-frame clones, and not every one. The sample records a few million clones, roughly 93% being singletons. Sequencing used naive CD4+ T cells from PBMCs. Subset noted: CD45RA+ positively selected. All receptors come from a man between 18 and 35 years old in good health. Some clones in this sample may be carry-over from other donors' samples.

This clone was seen once. This chain links TRBV28 with TRBJ2-7, with D perhaps TRBD1 (6 bases). Trimming stripped 2 bases from V and 7 bases from J, with 9 bases between. The CDR3 runs 12 residues. Per the germline V gene, CDR1 is MDHEN and CDR2 is SYDVKM. The CDR3 coding sequence is TGTGCCAGCAGTTTACAGGGGACAGAGCAGTACTTC. This sequence encodes CASSLQGTEQYF.

The J gene is TRBJ1-1, the V gene TRBV5-1; D not certain. The CDR3 is 16 residues long. Germline V lookup: CDR1 SGHRS, CDR2 YFSETQ. V lost 0 bases and J 1 base, leaving 13 bases between the germline ends. The CDR3 is CASSLADRLPNTEAFF. Written as DNA, the CDR3 is TGCGCCAGCAGCTTGGCCGATCGGCTCCCGAACACTGAAGCTTTCTTT.

The chain combines TRBV5-4 with TRBJ1-4, with D possibly matching TRBD1 (6 bases). Germline-derived CDR1 and CDR2 are SGHNT and YYREEE (reference sequence). The CDR3 totals 14 residues. V was pared by 4 bases and J by 4 bases, with 11 bases between. This chain's CDR3 is CASSLGTRNEKLFF. Here the CDR3 DNA reads TGTGCCAGCAGCCTCGGGACACGTAATGAAAAACTGTTTTTT.

This sequence joins TRBV11-3 and TRBJ2-1, with 7 bases aligning to TRBD1. Per germline, CDR1 SGHNT and CDR2 YENEEA. CDR3 length equals 15 residues. V dropped 1 base and J dropped 9; count of bases not matched to a gene: 9. The CDR3 DNA follows: TGTGCCAGCAGCTTAGGACAGGGTGCTGGAGGTGAGCAGTTCTTC. As protein: CASSLGQGAGGEQFF.

The chain has TRBV7-9 and TRBJ2-7; D is unclear. Trimming pared 1 base from V and 5 bases from J, leaving 12 bases between. CDR3 length: 14 residues. Germline V gene sequence: CDR1 SEHNR, CDR2 FQNEAQ (reference sequence). The CDR3 DNA reads TGTGCCAGCAGCTTAGGGTGGGGTGGCGACGAGCAGTACTTC. Translated, it gives CASSLGWGGDEQYF.

The V gene is TRBV6-6, the J gene TRBJ1-1; 11 nucleotides line up with TRBD1. Germline values: CDR1 MNHNY, CDR2 SVGAGI (reference sequence). This CDR3 region has 16 residues. Trimming removed 5 bases from V and 5 bases from J; junction bases left unmatched: 10. This CDR3 reads CASSPPRTGGFTEAFF. CDR3 nucleotides: TGTGCCAGCAGTCCCCCTCGGACAGGGGGCTTTACTGAAGCTTTCTTT.

This clone came up once. The V gene is TRBV28, the J gene TRBJ1-5; D is ambiguous. Per the germline V gene, CDR1 is MDHEN and CDR2 is SYDVKM. The V gene lost 3 bases and the J gene lost 7 bases, with 7 bases spanning the gap. This CDR3 has 12 residues. This CDR3 reads CASSFFDQPQHF. CDR3 nucleotides: TGTGCCAGCAGTTTCTTTGACCAGCCCCAGCATTTT.

The genes are TRBV28 and TRBJ2-1, with D uncertain. The CDR3 spans 15 residues. With 8 bases removed from V and 4 bases from J, the gap between germline ends came to 18 bases. The germline V gene has CDR1 MDHEN and CDR2 SYDVKM. The CDR3 is CASRGGPSPYNEQFF. CDR3 nucleotide sequence: TGTGCCAGCCGTGGTGGCCCAAGCCCGTACAATGAGCAGTTCTTC.

This chain joins TRBV19 and TRBJ1-1, with 7 positions matching TRBD1. Germline V gene data show CDR1 as LNHDA and CDR2 as SQIVND (reference sequence). V trimming: 6 bases; J trimming: 6 bases; junction bases outside the gene matches: 13. CDR3 length: 15 amino acids. CDR3 in DNA: TGTGCCAGTAGGAGGGACGGAAGGGGGCAGGCTGAAGCTTTCTTT. This encodes CASRRDGRGQAEAFF.

This chain links TRBV19 with TRBJ2-5; 12 bases match TRBD2. The V gene end was trimmed by 7 bases and the J gene end by 2 bases; junction bases not matched to a gene: 5. The germline CDR1 and CDR2 sequences are LNHDA and SQIVND (reference sequence). The CDR3 loop spans 15 amino acids. The CDR3 region is CASTGTSGPQETQYF. The CDR3 DNA reads as TGTGCCAGTACCGGGACTAGCGGGCCACAAGAGACCCAGTACTTC.

This clone was seen just once. The chain employs TRBV7-9 and TRBJ1-1; D may be TRBD1 (6 bases). V lost 5 bases to trimming and J lost 11 bases, with 24 bases between them. The germline CDR1 and CDR2 sequences are SEHNR and FQNEAQ (reference sequence). The CDR3 is 15 amino acids. Here the CDR3 reads CASSPLREGWGAAFF. CDR3 DNA: TGTGCCAGCAGCCCCCTCCGGGAGGGCTGGGGGGCGGCTTTCTTT.

The CDR3 is CASSPTTGVSGNTIYF. The CDR3 DNA sequence: TGTGCCAGCAGCCCCACAACAGGCGTCTCTGGAAACACCATATATTTT. This rearrangement joins TRBV7-8 to TRBJ1-3, with TRBD1 as a possible D gene (5 bases). CDR3 length: 16 residues. Germline V gene sequence: CDR1 SGHVS, CDR2 FQNEAQ. V was shortened by 5 bases and J by 0 bases, with 14 bases between the two germline ends.

As regards this clone: The same CDR3 is also encoded by other DNA sequences in this sample. The gene calls are TRBV9 and TRBJ2-6; D is unclear. This CDR3 comprises 15 residues. Trimming shortened V by 4 bases and J by 0 bases, and 8 bases separated the two germline ends. Germline CDR1 reads SGDLS; CDR2 reads YYNGEE. CDR3 residues: CASSPAGSGANVLTF. The CDR3 coding sequence is TGTGCCAGCAGCCCCGCAGGCTCTGGGGCCAACGTCCTGACTTTC.

The chain has TRBV5-8 and TRBJ1-5; D possibly corresponds to TRBD1 (5 bases). The V gene's germline CDR1 is SGHTS and CDR2 YDEGEE. The CDR3 extends over 13 amino acids. Trimming left V 5 bases short and J 7 bases short, with 13 bases between. The CDR3 region is CASSRDFWQPQHF. The CDR3 DNA sequence: TGTGCCAGCAGTCGGGACTTTTGGCAGCCCCAGCATTTT.

This clone has just a few counts. The same CDR3 can be traced to other DNA sequences in this sample. This chain uses TRBV28 with TRBJ2-3, with 7 nucleotides matching TRBD2. The CDR3 consists of 14 residues. After removal of 3 bases from V and 0 bases from J, the junction contained 0 bases not matched to a gene. CDR1 and CDR2 from the germline V gene are MDHEN and SYDVKM. As DNA, the CDR3 is TGTGCCAGCAGTTTTAGCGGGAGCACAGATACGCAGTATTTT. Translation: CASSFSGSTDTQYF. The complete variable domain, with remaining parts taken from reference TRBV28 and TRBJ2-3, reads DVKVTQSSRYLVKRTGEKVFLECVQDMDHENMFWYRQDPGLGLRLIYFSYDVKMKEKGDIPEGYSVSREKKERFSLILESASTNQTSMYLCASSFSGSTDTQYFGPGTRLTVL.

This rearrangement joins TRBV28 to TRBJ1-1, with 10 positions matching TRBD1. This CDR3 is 15 amino acids long. Per germline, CDR1 MDHEN and CDR2 SYDVKM. Unmatched junction bases numbered 5, after V lost 2 bases and J lost 5 bases. Written as DNA, the CDR3 is TGTGCCAGCAGTTTAGTGACAGGGGGCAAGACTGAAGCTTTCTTT. The encoded protein is CASSLVTGGKTEAFF.

The chain is built from TRBV10-3 and TRBJ2-3; 9 bases are a match to TRBD2. From germline, CDR1 is ENHRY and CDR2 SYGVKD. The CDR3 is made up of 14 amino acids. V gave up 6 bases and J gave up 4 bases; unmatched junction bases: 5. This chain's CDR3 is CAIRGGREADTQYF. In nucleotides, the CDR3 is TGTGCCATCAGAGGCGGGAGGGAAGCAGATACGCAGTATTTT.

The CDR3 spells CASSDLARSDQPQHF. The CDR3 coding sequence is TGTGCCAGCAGTGACTTAGCCAGGTCAGATCAGCCCCAGCATTTT. J is TRBJ1-5 and V is TRBV6-4; D gene ambiguous. The CDR3 extends over 15 amino acids. The ends were cut back, 1 base at V and 5 bases at J, with 12 bases in the middle. Germline CDR1 is MRHNA and CDR2 is SNTAGT.

V and J are TRBV28 and TRBJ2-6; D is unresolved. This CDR3 region has 14 residues. Germline V gene data show CDR1 as MDHEN and CDR2 as SYDVKM. V lost 6 bases and J 4 bases, leaving 10 bases between the germline ends. The CDR3 is CASRLPGGANVLTF. Here the CDR3 DNA reads TGTGCCAGCAGGCTTCCAGGAGGGGCCAACGTCCTGACTTTC.